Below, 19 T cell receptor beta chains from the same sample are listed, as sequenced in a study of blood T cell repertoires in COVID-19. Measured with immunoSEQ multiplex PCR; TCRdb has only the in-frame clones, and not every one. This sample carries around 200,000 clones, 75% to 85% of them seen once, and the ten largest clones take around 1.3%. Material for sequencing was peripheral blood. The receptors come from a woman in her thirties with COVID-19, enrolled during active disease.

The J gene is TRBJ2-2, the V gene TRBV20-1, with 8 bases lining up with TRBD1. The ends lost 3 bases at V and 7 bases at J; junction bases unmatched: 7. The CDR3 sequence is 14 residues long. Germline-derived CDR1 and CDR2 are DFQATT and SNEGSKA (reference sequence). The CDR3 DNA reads TGCAGTGCTAGTCAGGGGGCTTGGGGCGGGGAGCTGTTTTTT. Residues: CSASQGAWGGELFF.

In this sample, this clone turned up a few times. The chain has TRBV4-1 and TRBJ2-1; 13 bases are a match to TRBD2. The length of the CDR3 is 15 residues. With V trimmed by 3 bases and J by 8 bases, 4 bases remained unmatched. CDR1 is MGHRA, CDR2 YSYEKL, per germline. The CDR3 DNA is TGCGCCAGCAGCCAGTCGGGACTAGCGGGACATGAGCAGTTCTTC. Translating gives CASSQSGLAGHEQFF.

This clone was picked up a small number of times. The CDR3 nucleotides are TGTGCCAGCAGCTTACAGGGGTCAAATTCACCCCTCCACTTT. This translates into CASSLQGSNSPLHF. This chain links TRBV7-2 with TRBJ1-6; tentative D call: TRBD1 (6 bases). The CDR3 runs to 14 residues. The germline V and J ends were trimmed by 2 bases and 7 bases, with 9 bases remaining between them. The V gene's germline CDR1 is SGHTA and CDR2 FQGNSA.

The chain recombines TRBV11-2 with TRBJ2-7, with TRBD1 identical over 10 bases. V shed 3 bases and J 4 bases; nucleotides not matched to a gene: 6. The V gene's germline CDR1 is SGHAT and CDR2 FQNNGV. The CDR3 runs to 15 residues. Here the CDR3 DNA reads TGTGCCAGCAGCTTTTGGACAGGGGGGAGATACGAGCAGTACTTC. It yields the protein CASSFWTGGRYEQYF.

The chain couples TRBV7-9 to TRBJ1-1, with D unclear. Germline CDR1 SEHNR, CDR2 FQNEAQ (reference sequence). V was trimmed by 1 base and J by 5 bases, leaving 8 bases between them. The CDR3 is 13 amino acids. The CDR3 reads CASSLDITTEAFF. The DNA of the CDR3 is TGTGCCAGCAGCTTAGATATTACAACTGAAGCTTTCTTT.

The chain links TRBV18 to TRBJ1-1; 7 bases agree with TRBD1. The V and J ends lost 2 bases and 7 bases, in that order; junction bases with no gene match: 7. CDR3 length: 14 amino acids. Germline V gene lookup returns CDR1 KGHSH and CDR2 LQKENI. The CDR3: CASSPKGGPFEAFF. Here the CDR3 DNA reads TGTGCCAGCTCACCAAAAGGGGGCCCTTTTGAAGCTTTCTTT.

CDR3 coding DNA: TGTGCCAGCAGACTCCGGGACAGGGTGGTTTACGAGCAGTTCTTC. Protein: CASRLRDRVVYEQFF. This rearrangement joins TRBV28 to TRBJ2-1; TRBD1 aligns across 9 bases. Germline CDR1 MDHEN, CDR2 SYDVKM. The CDR3 loop spans 15 amino acids. J was trimmed by 10 bases and V by 6 bases; bases with no gene match: 13. The entire variable domain, with the rest obtained from reference TRBV28 and TRBJ2-1, is as follows: DVKVTQSSRYLVKRTGEKVFLECVQDMDHENMFWYRQDPGLGLRLIYFSYDVKMKEKGDIPEGYSVSREKKERFSLILESASTNQTSMYLCASRLRDRVVYEQFFGPGTRLTVL.

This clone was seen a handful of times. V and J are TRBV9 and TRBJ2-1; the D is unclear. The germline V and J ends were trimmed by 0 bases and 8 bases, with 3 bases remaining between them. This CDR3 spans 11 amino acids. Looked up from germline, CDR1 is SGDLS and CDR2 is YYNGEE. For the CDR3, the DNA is TGTGCCAGCAGCGTAGTAGATGAGCAGTTCTTC. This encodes CASSVVDEQFF.

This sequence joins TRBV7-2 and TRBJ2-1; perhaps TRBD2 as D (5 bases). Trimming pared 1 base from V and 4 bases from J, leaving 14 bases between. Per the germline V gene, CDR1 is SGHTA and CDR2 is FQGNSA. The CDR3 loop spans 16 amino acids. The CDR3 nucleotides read TGTGCCAGCAGCTTAGTAGGCGGGCCTCGTTACAATGAGCAGTTCTTC. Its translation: CASSLVGGPRYNEQFF.

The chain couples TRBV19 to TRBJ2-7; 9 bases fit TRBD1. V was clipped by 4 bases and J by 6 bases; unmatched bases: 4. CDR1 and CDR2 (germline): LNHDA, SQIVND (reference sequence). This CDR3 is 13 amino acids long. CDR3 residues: CASSTDRGGEQYF. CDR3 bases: TGTGCCAGTAGTACGGACAGGGGTGGCGAGCAGTACTTC.

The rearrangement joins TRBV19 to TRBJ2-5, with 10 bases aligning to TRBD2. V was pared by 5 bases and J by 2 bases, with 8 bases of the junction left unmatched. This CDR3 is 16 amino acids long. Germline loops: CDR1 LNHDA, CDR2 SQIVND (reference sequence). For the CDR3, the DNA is TGTGCCAGTAGTGTAGTACTAGCGGGGCTGCAAGAGACCCAGTACTTC. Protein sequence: CASSVVLAGLQETQYF.

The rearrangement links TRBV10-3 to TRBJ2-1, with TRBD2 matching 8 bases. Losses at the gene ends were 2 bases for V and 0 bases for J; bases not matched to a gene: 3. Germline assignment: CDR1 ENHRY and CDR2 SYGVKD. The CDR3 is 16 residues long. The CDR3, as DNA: TGTGCCATCAGTGAGGCGGGGGGAAGCTCCTACAATGAGCAGTTCTTC. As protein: CAISEAGGSSYNEQFF.

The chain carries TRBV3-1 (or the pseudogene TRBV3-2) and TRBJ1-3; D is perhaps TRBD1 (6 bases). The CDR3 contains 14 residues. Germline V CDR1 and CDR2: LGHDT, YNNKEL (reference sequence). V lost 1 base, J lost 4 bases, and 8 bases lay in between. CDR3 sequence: CASSQGDTGNTIYF. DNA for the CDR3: TGTGCCAGCAGCCAAGGGGACACAGGAAACACCATATATTTT.

Here the CDR3 reads CASSQDNPRTGGIYEQYF. The CDR3 DNA follows: TGCGCCAGCAGCCAAGATAATCCCCGGACAGGGGGGATTTACGAGCAGTACTTC. The gene calls are TRBV4-3 and TRBJ2-7, with 10 bases identical to TRBD1. CDR1 is LGHNA and CDR2 is YSLEER in the germline V gene. This CDR3 region has 18 residues. Germline trimming cut 0 bases from V and 4 bases from J; bases unmatched to any gene: 12.

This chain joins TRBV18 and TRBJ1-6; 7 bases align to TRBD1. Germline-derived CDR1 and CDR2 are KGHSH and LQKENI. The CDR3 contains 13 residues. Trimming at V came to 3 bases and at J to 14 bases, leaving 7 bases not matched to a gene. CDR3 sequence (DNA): TGTGCCAGCTCACCCGAAGGACAGGCTTCCCTCCACTTT. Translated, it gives CASSPEGQASLHF.

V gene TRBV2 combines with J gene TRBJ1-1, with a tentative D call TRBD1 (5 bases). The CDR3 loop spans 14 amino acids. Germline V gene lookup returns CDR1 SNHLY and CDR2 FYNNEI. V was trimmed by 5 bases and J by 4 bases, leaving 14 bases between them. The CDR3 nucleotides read TGTGCCAGCAGTCCGGTGCAGGGTGGCACTGAAGCTTTCTTT. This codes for CASSPVQGGTEAFF.

CDR3 bases: TGTGCCAGCACCACTAGCGGGGGTGGAAACATTCAGTACTTC. Protein product: CASTTSGGGNIQYF. The chain has TRBV6-5 and TRBJ2-4, with 11 bases aligning to TRBD2. From germline, CDR1 is MNHEY and CDR2 SVGAGI. The trim removed 7 bases at V and 6 bases at J, leaving 5 bases unmatched. CDR3 length: 14 residues.

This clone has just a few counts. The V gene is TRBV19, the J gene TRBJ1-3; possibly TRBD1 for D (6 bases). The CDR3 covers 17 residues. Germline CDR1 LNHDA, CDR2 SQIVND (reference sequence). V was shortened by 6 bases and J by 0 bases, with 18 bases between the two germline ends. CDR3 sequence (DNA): TGTGCCAGTAGCACAACCGGGACACCCGGCTCTGGAAACACCATATATTTT. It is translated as CASSTTGTPGSGNTIYF. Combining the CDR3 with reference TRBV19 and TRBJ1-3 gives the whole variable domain DGGITQSPKYLFRKEGQNVTLSCEQNLNHDAMYWYRQDPGQGLRLIYYSQIVNDFQKGDIAEGYSVSREKKESFPLTVTSAQKNPTAFYLCASSTTGTPGSGNTIYFGEGSWLTVV.

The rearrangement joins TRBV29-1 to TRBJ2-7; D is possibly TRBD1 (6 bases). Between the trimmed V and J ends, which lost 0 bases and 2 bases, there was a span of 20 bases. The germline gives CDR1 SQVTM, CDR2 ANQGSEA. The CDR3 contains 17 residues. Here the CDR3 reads CSVEDRFGQGSTYEQYF. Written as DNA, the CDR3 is TGCAGCGTTGAAGATCGCTTTGGGCAGGGGAGCACCTACGAGCAGTACTTC.